In its sample, the clone carrying this TCR beta chain was seen once. Its antigen is currently unknown. This entry belongs to a study of T cell repertoires in cytomegalovirus infection. At the level of the study: Both CMV infection and a matching HLA type were indicated by public TCR beta signatures.

TCRdb ran MiXCR on the reads and lists one entry per CDR3 protein. Of over 250,000 distinct CDR3 sequences in the sample, around 20% are singletons; the top ten hold approximately 19%. Study-wide points: In two of eight donors, the top clonotype was HLA-C-restricted CMV-specific. Carriers of CMV and the relevant HLA type were discriminated by public TCR beta frequency.

The CDR3 has 16 residues. V was clipped by 5 bases and J by 3 bases; unmatched bases: 13. Specimen: cultured PBMCs, collected from culture after CMV antigen stimulation. The TCR sequence derives from a human donor in good health (CMV status not recorded). Some clones in this sample may be carry-over from other donors' samples. V and J are TRBV12-3 or TRBV12-4 and TRBJ2-7; 7 bases fit TRBD1. The CDR3 here is CASSPTTATGNYEQYF. The CDR3, as DNA: TGTGCCAGCAGTCCCACTACAGCGACAGGGAACTACGAGCAGTACTTC.